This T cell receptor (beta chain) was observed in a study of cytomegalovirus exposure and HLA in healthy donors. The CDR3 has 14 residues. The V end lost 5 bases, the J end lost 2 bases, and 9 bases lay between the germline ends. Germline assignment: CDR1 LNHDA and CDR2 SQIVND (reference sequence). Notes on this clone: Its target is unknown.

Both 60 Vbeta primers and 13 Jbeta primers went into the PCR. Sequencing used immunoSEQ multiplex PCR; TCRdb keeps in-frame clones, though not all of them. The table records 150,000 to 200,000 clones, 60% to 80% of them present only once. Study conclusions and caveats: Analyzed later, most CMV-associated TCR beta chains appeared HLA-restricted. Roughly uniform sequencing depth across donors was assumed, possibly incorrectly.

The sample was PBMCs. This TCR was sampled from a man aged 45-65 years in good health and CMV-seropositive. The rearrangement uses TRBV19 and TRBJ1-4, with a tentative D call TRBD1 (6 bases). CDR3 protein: CASSLGHTNEKLFF. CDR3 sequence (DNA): TGTGCCAGTAGTCTGGGACACACTAATGAAAAACTGTTTTTT.